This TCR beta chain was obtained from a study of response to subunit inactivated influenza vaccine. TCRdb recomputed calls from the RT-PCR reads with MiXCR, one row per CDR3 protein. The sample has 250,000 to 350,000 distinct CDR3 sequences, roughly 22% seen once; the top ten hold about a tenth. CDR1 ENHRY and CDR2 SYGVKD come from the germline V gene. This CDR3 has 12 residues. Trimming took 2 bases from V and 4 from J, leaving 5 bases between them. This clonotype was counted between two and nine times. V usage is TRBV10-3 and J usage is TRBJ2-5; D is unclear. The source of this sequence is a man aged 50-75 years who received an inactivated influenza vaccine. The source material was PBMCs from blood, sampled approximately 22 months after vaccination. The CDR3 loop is CAISETLETQYF. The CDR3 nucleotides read TGTGCCATCAGTGAGACGTTAGAGACCCAGTACTTC.